Below, 14 T cell receptor beta chains from the same sample are listed, as sequenced in a study of blood T cell repertoires in COVID-19 (dated by TCRdb to the early 2020s). The library was generated by the immunoSEQ multiplex PCR assay. Drawn from immuneACCESS, this table holds only the in-frame rearrangements with V and J called that TCRdb kept. Clones are partly lost; checked studies trace under half to an unresolved V gene and leave the rest unexplained. Counted in this sample were around 93,000 clones; roughly 87% of them appeared once. 18% of the sample belongs to the ten largest clones. The sequencing input was peripheral blood. The receptors come from an elderly man with acute or convalescent COVID-19.

This chain uses TRBV5-1 with TRBJ2-2; maybe TRBD1 (6 bases). In germline, CDR1 is SGHRS, CDR2 YFSETQ. The CDR3 runs to 14 residues. V was shortened by 0 bases and J by 8 bases, with 11 bases between the two germline ends. The chain's CDR3 is CASSLEGGHGELFF. CDR3 nucleotide sequence: TGCGCCAGCAGCTTGGAAGGGGGACATGGGGAGCTGTTTTTT. The complete variable domain, with remaining parts taken from reference TRBV5-1 and TRBJ2-2, reads KAGVTQTPRYLIKTRGQQVTLSCSPISGHRSVSWYQQTPGQGLQFLFEYFSETQRNKGNFPGRFSGRQFSNSRSEMNVSTLELGDSALYLCASSLEGGHGELFFGEGSRLTVL.

The rearrangement uses TRBV30 and TRBJ1-5; the D is unclear. The ends were cut back, 0 bases at V and 4 bases at J, with 10 bases in the middle. The CDR3 runs 14 residues. Germline CDR1 and CDR2: GTSNPN and SVGIG (reference sequence). This CDR3 is CAWSVPGRNQPQHF. Written as DNA, the CDR3 is TGTGCCTGGAGTGTACCTGGGAGGAATCAGCCCCAGCATTTT.

The CDR3 DNA reads TGTGCCAGCAGTCCCTCGACAGGCTCTCAGCATTTT. It translates to CASSPSTGSQHF. This chain links TRBV6-2 or TRBV6-3 with TRBJ1-5; perhaps TRBD1 as D (6 bases). Deletions cut 5 bases from V and 13 bases from J, with 15 bases between. CDR3 length equals 12 residues. CDR1 and CDR2 (germline): MNHEY, SVGEGT.

The rearrangement joins TRBV5-1 to TRBJ2-2; 12 bases align to TRBD2. V was clipped by 3 bases and J by 6 bases; unmatched bases: 15. Germline values: CDR1 SGHRS, CDR2 YFSETQ. The CDR3 spans 19 residues. CDR3 nucleotides: TGCGCCAGCAGCTCTAGCGGGAGGGCCGGAAGGACTCTTCCCGGGGAGCTGTTTTTT. Translation gives CASSSSGRAGRTLPGELFF.

The rearrangement joins TRBV10-3 to TRBJ2-1, with D maybe TRBD2 (5 bases). Trimming cost V 5 bases and J 5 bases, with 19 bases left between them. Germline V gene lookup returns CDR1 ENHRY and CDR2 SYGVKD. The CDR3 consists of 16 residues. The CDR3: CAISQVPEVGDNEQFF. DNA for the CDR3: TGTGCCATCAGTCAAGTCCCTGAGGTGGGAGACAATGAGCAGTTCTTC.

The chain has TRBV30 and TRBJ2-6; D unresolved. V lost 4 bases and J lost 0, with 7 bases in between. The CDR3 runs 14 residues. Germline-derived CDR1 and CDR2 are GTSNPN and SVGIG (reference sequence). The CDR3 is CAWTMSSGANVLTF. CDR3 in DNA: TGTGCCTGGACTATGAGCTCTGGGGCCAACGTCCTGACTTTC.

The rearrangement links TRBV6-2 or TRBV6-3 to TRBJ1-1; 9 bases are a match to TRBD1. Per the germline V gene, CDR1 is MNHEY and CDR2 is SVGEGT. J lost 4 bases, V lost 5 bases, and 8 bases had no gene match. The CDR3 runs to 15 residues. The CDR3 here is CASSSRQGVGTEAFF. In DNA, the CDR3 is TGTGCCAGCAGTAGCCGACAGGGGGTAGGCACTGAAGCTTTCTTT.

The rearrangement joins TRBV7-2 to TRBJ1-6; TRBD1 aligns across 9 bases. V was clipped by 4 bases and J by 7 bases; unmatched bases: 8. Germline V gene sequence: CDR1 SGHTA, CDR2 FQGNSA. CDR3 size: 16 residues. The CDR3 nucleotides read TGTGCCAGCAGCTCCCAGGGGACAGGGATCAATTCACCCCTCCACTTT. Its protein is CASSSQGTGINSPLHF.

This clone was detected once. The rearrangement uses TRBV19 and TRBJ1-1; a possible D gene is TRBD1 (6 bases). Deletions cut 6 bases from V and 4 bases from J, with 24 bases between. From germline, CDR1 is LNHDA and CDR2 SQIVND (reference sequence). The CDR3 is made up of 17 amino acids. CDR3 coding DNA: TGTGCCAGTAGGATTAGTCTCGCTTTAGCCAGGGGCACTGAAGCTTTCTTT. This encodes CASRISLALARGTEAFF.

This sequence joins TRBV6-1 and TRBJ2-5, with 7 bases aligning to TRBD1. CDR1 MNHNS and CDR2 SASEGT come from the germline V gene. The trim removed 3 bases at V and 4 bases at J, leaving 5 bases unmatched. This CDR3 is built from 14 residues. The DNA for the CDR3 is TGTGCCAGCAGTGACAGGGGGAAGGGAGAGACCCAGTACTTC. Translation: CASSDRGKGETQYF.

The chain carries TRBV18 and TRBJ1-5; no clear D. Germline V gene data show CDR1 as KGHSH and CDR2 as LQKENI. The length of the CDR3 is 15 residues. The V and J ends lost 1 base and 0 bases respectively, with 7 bases between them. DNA of the CDR3: TGTGCCAGCTCACCACGGCCACATAGCAATCAGCCCCAGCATTTT. It encodes CASSPRPHSNQPQHF.

This clone appeared once. The V and J genes are TRBV27 and TRBJ1-4; 9 bases agree with TRBD1. CDR3 length: 15 amino acids. Germline values: CDR1 MNHEY, CDR2 SMNVEV (reference sequence). After removal of 6 bases from V and 5 bases from J, the junction contained 7 bases not matched to a gene. CDR3 nucleotide sequence: TGTGCCAGCAGAAATCCCGGGACAGGGAATGAAAAACTGTTTTTT. Its translation: CASRNPGTGNEKLFF.

This clone appeared a few times. The gene calls are TRBV5-6 and TRBJ2-2, with 7 bases identical to TRBD1. Per germline, CDR1 SGHDT and CDR2 YYEEEE. The CDR3 totals 16 residues. Trimming at V came to 1 base and at J to 4 bases, leaving 7 bases not matched to a gene. This CDR3 is CASSLNRGRGTGELFF. The CDR3 region has the DNA TGTGCCAGCAGCTTGAATAGGGGGCGCGGCACCGGGGAGCTGTTTTTT.

The chain uses TRBV28 and TRBJ1-1; tentative D call: TRBD1 (6 bases). CDR3 length: 15 amino acids. Germline CDR1 MDHEN, CDR2 SYDVKM. Trimming stripped 5 bases from V and 6 bases from J, with 19 bases between. CDR3 protein: CASSGIQGRGAEAFF. The CDR3 nucleotides are TGTGCCAGCAGTGGCATACAGGGTCGTGGGGCTGAAGCTTTCTTT. Full variable domain (missing parts from reference TRBV28 and TRBJ1-1): DVKVTQSSRYLVKRTGEKVFLECVQDMDHENMFWYRQDPGLGLRLIYFSYDVKMKEKGDIPEGYSVSREKKERFSLILESASTNQTSMYLCASSGIQGRGAEAFFGQGTRLTVV.